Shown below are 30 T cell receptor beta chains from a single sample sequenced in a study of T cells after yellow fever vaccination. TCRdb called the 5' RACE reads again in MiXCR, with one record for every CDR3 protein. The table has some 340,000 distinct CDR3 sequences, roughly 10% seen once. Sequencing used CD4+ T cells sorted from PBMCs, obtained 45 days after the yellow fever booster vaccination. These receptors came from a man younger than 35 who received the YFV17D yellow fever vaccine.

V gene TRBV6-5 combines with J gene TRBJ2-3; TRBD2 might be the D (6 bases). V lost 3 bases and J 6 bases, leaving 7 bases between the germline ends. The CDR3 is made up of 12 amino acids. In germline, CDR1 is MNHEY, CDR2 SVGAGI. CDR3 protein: CASSYAGDTQYF. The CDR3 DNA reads TGTGCCAGCAGTTATGCGGGGGATACGCAGTATTTT.

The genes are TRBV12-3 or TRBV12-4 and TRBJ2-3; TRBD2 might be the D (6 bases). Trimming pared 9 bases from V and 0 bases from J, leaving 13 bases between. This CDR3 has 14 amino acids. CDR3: CASTIAASTDTQYF. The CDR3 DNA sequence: TGTGCCAGTACCATAGCGGCAAGCACAGATACGCAGTATTTT.

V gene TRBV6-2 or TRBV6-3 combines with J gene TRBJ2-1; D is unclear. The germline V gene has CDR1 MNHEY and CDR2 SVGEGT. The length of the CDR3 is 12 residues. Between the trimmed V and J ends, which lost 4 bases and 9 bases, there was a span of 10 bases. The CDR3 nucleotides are TGTGCCAGCAGTTCTTACCCCGGTGAGCAGTTCTTC. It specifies CASSSYPGEQFF.

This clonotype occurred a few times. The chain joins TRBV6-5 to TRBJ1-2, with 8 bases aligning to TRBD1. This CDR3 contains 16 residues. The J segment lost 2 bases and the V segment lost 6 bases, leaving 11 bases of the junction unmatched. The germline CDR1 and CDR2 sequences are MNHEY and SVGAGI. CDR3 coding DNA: TGTGCCAGCAGCCGTGGAACGGGGACAGGAAACTATGGCTACACCTTC. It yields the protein CASSRGTGTGNYGYTF.

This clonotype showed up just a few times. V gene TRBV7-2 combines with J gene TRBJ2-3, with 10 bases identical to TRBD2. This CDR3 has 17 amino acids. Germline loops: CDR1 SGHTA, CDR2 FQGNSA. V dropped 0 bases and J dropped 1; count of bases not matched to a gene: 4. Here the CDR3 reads CASSLARGTSGTDTQYF. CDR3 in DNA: TGTGCCAGCAGCTTAGCTCGGGGGACTAGCGGCACAGATACGCAGTATTTT.

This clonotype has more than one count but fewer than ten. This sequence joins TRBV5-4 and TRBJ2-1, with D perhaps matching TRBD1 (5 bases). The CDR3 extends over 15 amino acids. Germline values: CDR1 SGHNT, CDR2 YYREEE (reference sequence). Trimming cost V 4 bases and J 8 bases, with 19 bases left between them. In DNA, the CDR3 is TGTGCCAGCAGCCCCAGGGCTGTCGTGATCGATGAGCAGTTCTTC. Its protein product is CASSPRAVVIDEQFF.

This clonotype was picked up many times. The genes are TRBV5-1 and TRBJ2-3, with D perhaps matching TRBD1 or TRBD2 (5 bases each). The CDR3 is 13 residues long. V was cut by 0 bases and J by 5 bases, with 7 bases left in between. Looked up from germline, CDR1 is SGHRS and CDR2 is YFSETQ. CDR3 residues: CASSLVGEDTQYF. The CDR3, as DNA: TGCGCCAGCAGCTTGGTGGGGGAAGATACGCAGTATTTT.

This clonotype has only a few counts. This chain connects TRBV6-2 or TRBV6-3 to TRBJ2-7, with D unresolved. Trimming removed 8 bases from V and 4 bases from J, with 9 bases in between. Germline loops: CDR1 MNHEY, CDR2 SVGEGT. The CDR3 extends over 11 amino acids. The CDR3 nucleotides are TGTGCCAGCGGAACGCCGTACGAGCAGTACGTC. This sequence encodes CASGTPYEQYV.

The CDR3 nucleotides are TGCGCCAGCAGCCAAATAACAGGGGGCCCTTCACCCCTCCACTTT. It specifies CASSQITGGPSPLHF. The chain uses TRBV4-1 and TRBJ1-6, with 9 bases that match TRBD1. The germline gives CDR1 MGHRA, CDR2 YSYEKL. The junction had 5 bases not matched to a gene; V was cut back by 2 bases and J by 9 bases. The CDR3 runs 15 residues.

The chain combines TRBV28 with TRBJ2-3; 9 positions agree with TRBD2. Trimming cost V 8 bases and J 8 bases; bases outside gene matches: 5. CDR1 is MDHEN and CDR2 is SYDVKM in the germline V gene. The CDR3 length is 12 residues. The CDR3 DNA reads TGTGCCAGCGGACTAGCGAGGGGTACGCAGTATTTT. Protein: CASGLARGTQYF.

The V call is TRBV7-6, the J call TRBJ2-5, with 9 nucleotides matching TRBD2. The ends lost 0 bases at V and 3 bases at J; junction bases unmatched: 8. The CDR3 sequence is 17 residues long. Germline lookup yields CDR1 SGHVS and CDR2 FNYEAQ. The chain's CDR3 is CASSLAPGSGGKETQYF. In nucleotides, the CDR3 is TGTGCCAGCAGCTTAGCCCCGGGAAGCGGGGGGAAAGAGACCCAGTACTTC.

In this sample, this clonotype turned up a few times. In nucleotides, the CDR3 is TGTGCCAGCAGTAGCGCGGACCGGGAGACCCAGTACTTC. Its protein product is CASSSADRETQYF. This chain links TRBV6-2 or TRBV6-3 with TRBJ2-5; no firm D call. The germline V gene has CDR1 MNHEY and CDR2 SVGEGT. V lost 5 bases to trimming and J lost 5 bases, with 12 bases between them. This CDR3 is 13 amino acids long.

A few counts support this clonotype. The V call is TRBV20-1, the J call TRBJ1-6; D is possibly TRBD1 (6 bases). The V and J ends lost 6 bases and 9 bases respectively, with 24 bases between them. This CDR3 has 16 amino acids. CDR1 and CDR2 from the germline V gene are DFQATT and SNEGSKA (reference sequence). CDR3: CSARRGGRDNTSPLHF. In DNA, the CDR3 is TGCAGTGCCAGGAGAGGAGGCCGGGACAACACTTCACCCCTCCACTTT.

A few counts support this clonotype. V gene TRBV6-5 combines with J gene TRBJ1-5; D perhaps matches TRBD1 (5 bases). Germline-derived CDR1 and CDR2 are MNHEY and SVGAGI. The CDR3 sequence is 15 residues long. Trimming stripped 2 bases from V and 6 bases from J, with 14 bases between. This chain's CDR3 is CASSYGPGRGQPQHF. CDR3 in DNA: TGTGCCAGCAGTTACGGGCCAGGGAGAGGTCAGCCCCAGCATTTT.

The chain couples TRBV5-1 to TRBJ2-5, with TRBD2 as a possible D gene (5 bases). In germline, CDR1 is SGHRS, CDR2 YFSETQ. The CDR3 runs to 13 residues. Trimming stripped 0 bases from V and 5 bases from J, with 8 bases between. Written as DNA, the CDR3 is TGCGCCAGCAGCTTGGTAGCGTGGGAGACCCAGTACTTC. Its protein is CASSLVAWETQYF.

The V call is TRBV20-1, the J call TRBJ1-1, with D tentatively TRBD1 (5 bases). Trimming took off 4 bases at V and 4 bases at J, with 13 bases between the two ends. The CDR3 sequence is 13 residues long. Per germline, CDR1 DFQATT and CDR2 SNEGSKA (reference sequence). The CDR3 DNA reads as TGCAGTGCTACCCGGGGCAGGGTCACTGAAGCTTTCTTT. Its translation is CSATRGRVTEAFF.

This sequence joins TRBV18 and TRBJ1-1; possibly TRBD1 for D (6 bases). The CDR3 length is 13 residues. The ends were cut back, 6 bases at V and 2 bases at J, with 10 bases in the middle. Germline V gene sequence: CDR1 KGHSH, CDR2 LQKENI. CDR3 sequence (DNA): TGTGCCAGCTCGGGGGGCGCAAACACTGAAGCTTTCTTT. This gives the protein CASSGGANTEAFF.

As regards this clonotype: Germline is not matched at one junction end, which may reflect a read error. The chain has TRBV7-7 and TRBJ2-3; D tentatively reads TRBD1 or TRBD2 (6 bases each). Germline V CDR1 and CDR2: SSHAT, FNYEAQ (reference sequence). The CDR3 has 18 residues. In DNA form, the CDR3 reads TGTGCTAGCAGCTTAGTCCCTTCGACAGGAGGAGGGGCAGATACGCAGTATTTT. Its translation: CASSLVPSTGGGADTQYF.

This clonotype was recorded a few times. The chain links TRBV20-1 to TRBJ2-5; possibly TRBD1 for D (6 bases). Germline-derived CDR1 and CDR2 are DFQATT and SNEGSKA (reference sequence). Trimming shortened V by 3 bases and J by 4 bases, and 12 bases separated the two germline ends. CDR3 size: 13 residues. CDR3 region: CSASSRGGETQYF. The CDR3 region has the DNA TGCAGTGCTAGCTCCAGGGGTGGAGAGACCCAGTACTTC.

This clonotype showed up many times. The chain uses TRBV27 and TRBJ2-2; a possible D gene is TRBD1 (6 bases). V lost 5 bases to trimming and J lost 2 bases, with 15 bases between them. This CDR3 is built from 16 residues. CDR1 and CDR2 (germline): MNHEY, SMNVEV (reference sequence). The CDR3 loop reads CASSPSGTQNTGELFF. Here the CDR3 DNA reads TGTGCCAGCAGTCCCTCCGGGACACAAAACACCGGGGAGCTGTTTTTT.

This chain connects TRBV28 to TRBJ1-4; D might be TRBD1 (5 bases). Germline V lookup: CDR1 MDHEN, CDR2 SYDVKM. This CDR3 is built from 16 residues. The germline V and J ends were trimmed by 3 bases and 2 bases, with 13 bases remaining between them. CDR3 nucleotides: TGTGCCAGCAGTTTTCTTTTTCGGGGGACTAATGAAAAACTGTTTTTT. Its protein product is CASSFLFRGTNEKLFF.

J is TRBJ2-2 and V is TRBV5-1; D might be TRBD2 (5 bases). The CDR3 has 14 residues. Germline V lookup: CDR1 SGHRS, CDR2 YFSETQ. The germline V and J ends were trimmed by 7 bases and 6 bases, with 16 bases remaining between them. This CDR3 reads CASRKESGSGELFF. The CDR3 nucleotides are TGCGCCAGCCGAAAGGAGAGCGGCTCCGGGGAGCTGTTTTTT.

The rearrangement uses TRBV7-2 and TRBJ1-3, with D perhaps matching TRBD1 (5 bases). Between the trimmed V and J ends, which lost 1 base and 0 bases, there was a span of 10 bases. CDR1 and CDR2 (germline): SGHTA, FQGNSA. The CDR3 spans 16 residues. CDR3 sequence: CASSLGGGISGNTIYF. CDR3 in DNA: TGTGCCAGCAGCTTAGGGGGGGGGATCTCTGGAAACACCATATATTTT.

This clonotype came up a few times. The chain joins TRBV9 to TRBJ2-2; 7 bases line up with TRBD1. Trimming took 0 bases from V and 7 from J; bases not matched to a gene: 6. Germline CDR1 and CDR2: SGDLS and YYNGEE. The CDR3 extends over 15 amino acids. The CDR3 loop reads CASSVASGGGGELFF. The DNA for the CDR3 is TGTGCCAGCAGCGTAGCTTCAGGGGGTGGCGGGGAGCTGTTTTTT.

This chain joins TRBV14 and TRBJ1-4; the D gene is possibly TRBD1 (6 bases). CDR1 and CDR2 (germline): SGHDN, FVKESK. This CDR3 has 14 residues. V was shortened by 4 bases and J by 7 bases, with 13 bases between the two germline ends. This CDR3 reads CASSRGGLGEKLFF. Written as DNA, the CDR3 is TGTGCCAGCAGCCGTGGGGGGCTAGGTGAAAAACTGTTTTTT.

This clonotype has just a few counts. This CDR3 is CASSVSTYSYGYTF. For the CDR3, the DNA is TGTGCCAGCAGTGTATCTACCTACAGCTATGGCTACACCTTC. The V gene is TRBV12-3 or TRBV12-4, the J gene TRBJ1-2; D unresolved. With 5 bases removed from V and 4 bases from J, the gap between germline ends came to 14 bases. The CDR3 extends over 14 amino acids.

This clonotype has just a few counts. The CDR3 loop reads CASSPQGAVEKLFF. CDR3 DNA: TGTGCCAGCTCACCACAGGGGGCGGTGGAAAAACTGTTTTTT. The chain joins TRBV18 to TRBJ1-4; TRBD1 agrees at 7 bases. This CDR3 spans 14 amino acids. V trimming: 1 base; J trimming: 8 bases; junction bases outside the gene matches: 4. Per the germline V gene, CDR1 is KGHSH and CDR2 is LQKENI.

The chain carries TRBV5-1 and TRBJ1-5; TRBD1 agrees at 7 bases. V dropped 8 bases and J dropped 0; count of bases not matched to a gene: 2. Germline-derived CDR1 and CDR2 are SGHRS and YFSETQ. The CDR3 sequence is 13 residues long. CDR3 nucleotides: TGCGCCAGAAGACAGGGTAGCAATCAGCCCCAGCATTTT. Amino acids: CARRQGSNQPQHF.

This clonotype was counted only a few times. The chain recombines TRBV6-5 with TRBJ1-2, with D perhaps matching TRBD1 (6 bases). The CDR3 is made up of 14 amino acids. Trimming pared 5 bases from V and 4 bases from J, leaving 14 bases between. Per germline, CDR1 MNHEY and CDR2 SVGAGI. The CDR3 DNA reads TGTGCCAGCAGTCCCCCCGGACAGTTCTATGGCTACACCTTC. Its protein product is CASSPPGQFYGYTF.

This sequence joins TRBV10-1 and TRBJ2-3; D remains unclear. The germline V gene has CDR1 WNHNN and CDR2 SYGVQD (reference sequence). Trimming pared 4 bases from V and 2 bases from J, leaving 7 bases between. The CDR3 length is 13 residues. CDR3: CASSARNTDTQYF. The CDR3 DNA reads TGCGCCAGCAGTGCCAGGAACACAGATACGCAGTATTTT.